This T cell receptor (beta chain) came from a study of blood T cells in healthy people across ages. General observations from the study: Leaving the PBMCs unsorted stopped any conclusive comparison of naive versus antigen-experienced cells. Roughly linear age-related decline in beta diversity appeared, significant by age 40.

The CDR3 totals 17 residues. Looked up from germline, CDR1 is SNHLY and CDR2 is FYNNEI. V trimming: 2 bases; J trimming: 5 bases; junction bases outside the gene matches: 9. Every sample had a minimum of 6 million PBMCs isolated. Extraction of total RNA produced a minimum of 5 micrograms from each sample. As regards this clonotype: Its antigen is not known.

A sample-barcoded 5' primer and a J-beta primer mix were used in a second PCR of roughly 7 to 12 cycles. TCRdb independently ran MiXCR on the 5' RACE reads; one entry per CDR3 protein. The sample carries 650,000 to 900,000 distinct CDR3 sequences, less than 80% recorded once. Sequenced input: blood. The sequence was collected from a man aged 25 to 40 in good health. The V gene is TRBV2, the J gene TRBJ1-4; TRBD1 matches at 9 bases. The CDR3 sequence: CASSESGQGRGNEKLFF. Here the CDR3 DNA reads TGTGCCAGCAGTGAAAGTGGACAGGGGAGAGGGAATGAAAAACTGTTTTTT.